This T cell receptor beta chain originates from a study of blood T cell repertoires in COVID-19. TCRdb's copy holds only in-frame clones and misses some; the assay was immunoSEQ multiplex PCR. The profile covers about 260,000 clones, with approximately 80% appearing a single time and roughly 4% taken by the ten largest. This clonotype originated in a man in his sixties with acute or convalescent COVID-19. Sequencing was carried out using peripheral blood.

DNA of the CDR3: TGTGCCAGCAGCTTAGATGGGGTACAGGGACACATTCAGTACTTC. Translation gives CASSLDGVQGHIQYF. This rearrangement joins TRBV11-2 to TRBJ2-4, with a tentative D call TRBD1 (6 bases). CDR1 is SGHAT and CDR2 is FQNNGV in the germline V gene. V was trimmed by 0 bases and J by 8 bases, leaving 14 bases between them. CDR3 length: 15 residues.